This TCR beta chain emerged from a study of control samples from healthy donors and cancer patients. The CDR3 loop spans 19 amino acids. The germline CDR1 and CDR2 sequences are SGHKS and YYEKEE (reference sequence). V lost 0 bases and J lost 5; bases outside the gene matches: 16. Assay used: immunoSEQ multiplex PCR; TCRdb lists only in-frame clones, some missing. The data hold 100,000 to 150,000 clones, with roughly nine tenths observed a single time. Sequencing was carried out using blood. The genes are TRBV5-5 and TRBJ2-5; 10 nucleotides agree with TRBD1. The sequence derives from a man between 18 and 35 years old in good health. CDR3 sequence reads: CASSLEWGTGDSARETQYF. The CDR3 DNA follows: TGTGCCAGCAGCTTGGAGTGGGGGACAGGGGACAGCGCAAGGGAGACCCAGTACTTC.